The rows below give T cell receptor beta chains drawn from one sample of a study of long-term antiretroviral therapy in people with HIV. Repertoires were generated with immunoSEQ multiplex PCR, while TCRdb's copy carries only in-frame clones and drops some. This sample carries approximately 12,000 clones, around 80% of them seen once, and the ten largest clones take roughly 17%. The sample here was unsorted PBMCs, taken 3.4 years after starting antiretroviral therapy. These receptors were collected from a man in his forties or fifties with HIV. The CDR3 runs from the conserved cysteine through the conserved F or W. The D gene is left open where the match is weak. Only part of the rows carry a size: once, few, many, or a class if the clone is expanded.

CDR3nt	CDR3aa	d_gene	j_gene	abundance	v_gene
TGTGCCAGCAGTTTTGTGCTAGCGGGACGGGATGAGCAGTTCTTC	CASSFVLAGRDEQFF	TRBD2	TRBJ2-1	few	TRBV27
TGTGCCAGCAGCTCATTTCGGGGCAATCAGCCCCAGCATTTT	CASSSFRGNQPQHF	NA	TRBJ1-5	NA	TRBV7-2
TGTGCCAGCAGGTTCCCTGGACCGTATGGCTACACCTTC	CASRFPGPYGYTF	NA	TRBJ1-2	NA	TRBV28
TGCAGCGCCCCGACTAGCGGGAGCGTCAATGAGCAGTTCTTC	CSAPTSGSVNEQFF	TRBD2	TRBJ2-1	NA	TRBV29-1
TGTGCCTGGAGTGTAGGGGCGACAGGGGTGTACCAAGAGACCCAGTACTTC	CAWSVGATGVYQETQYF	TRBD1	TRBJ2-5	NA	TRBV30
TGTGCCAGCAGTTACGGGACAGGGGGCTACGAGCAGTACTTC	CASSYGTGGYEQYF	TRBD1	TRBJ2-7	NA	TRBV6-6
TGTGCCAGCAGCTCGCTTCCGGGACTAGCGGGAGTAGAGACCCAGTACTTC	CASSSLPGLAGVETQYF	TRBD2	TRBJ2-5	NA	TRBV7-2
TGTGCCAGCAGCTTTACCGGAGGGGTTCGCGAAAAACTGTTTTTT	CASSFTGGVREKLFF	NA	TRBJ1-4	NA	TRBV7-2
TGTGCCAGCAGTTTTTTGGGACTTGGGGAGCAGTTCTTC	CASSFLGLGEQFF	NA	TRBJ2-1	few	TRBV27
TGTGCCAGCGCGTTTACAGGGAACATTCAGCCCCAGCATTTT	CASAFTGNIQPQHF	NA	TRBJ1-5	NA	TRBV28
TGTGCCAGCTCACCACGGAGCTCTGGGGCCAACGTCCTGACTTTC	CASSPRSSGANVLTF	NA	TRBJ2-6	NA	TRBV18
TGTGCCAGCAGCTTGACAGGGAACACTGAAGCTTTCTTT	CASSLTGNTEAFF	NA	TRBJ1-1	NA	TRBV7-3
TGTGCCAGCAGGATTTTAGAGGAAGAGCAGTTCTTC	CASRILEEEQFF	NA	TRBJ2-1	NA	TRBV28
TGTGCCAGCTCACGGACAGGGAAAGGCACTGAAGCTTTCTTT	CASSRTGKGTEAFF	TRBD1	TRBJ1-1	NA	TRBV28
TGTGCCAGCAGGCCAAATCAGGGTTACGAGCAGTACTTC	CASRPNQGYEQYF	NA	TRBJ2-7	once	TRBV27
TGTGCCAGCAGTTTGCTGAGAACGGGTTGTTTCTTC	CASSLLRTGCFF	NA	TRBJ2-1	NA	TRBV28
TGTGCCAGCAGCTCCGGGGGGGATGAGCAGTTCTTC	CASSSGGDEQFF	TRBD2	TRBJ2-1	NA	TRBV7-9
TGCAGCGTAGCAGAGACCCAGTACTTC	CSVAETQYF	NA	TRBJ2-5	NA	TRBV29-1
TGTGCCTGGGGGCTAGGGGACATATACAATGAGCAGTTCTTC	CAWGLGDIYNEQFF	NA	TRBJ2-1	once	TRBV30
TGTGCCAGCAGCGCCGGGACTAGCGGGAAAGAGACCCAGTACTTC	CASSAGTSGKETQYF	TRBD2	TRBJ2-5	few	TRBV7-6
TGTGCCAGCAGTGAAGGATCGGGGGGTCCTCGCGAGCAGTACTTC	CASSEGSGGPREQYF	TRBD2	TRBJ2-7	once	TRBV6-1
TGTGCCAGCAGCTTAGACCCCGGGCTGACCTACGAGCAGTACTTC	CASSLDPGLTYEQYF	NA	TRBJ2-7	few	TRBV7-8
TGTGCCAGCAGTTACATTGCAGGAATTAATGAAAAACTGTTTTTT	CASSYIAGINEKLFF	NA	TRBJ1-4	NA	TRBV6-5
TGTGCCAGCAGCCTAGGACCGGACTCGATTCACGAAAAACTGTTTTTT	CASSLGPDSIHEKLFF	NA	TRBJ1-4	NA	TRBV11-2
TGTGCCTGGGCCCTTACCAACGAGCAGTACTTC	CAWALTNEQYF	NA	TRBJ2-7	NA	TRBV30
TGTGCTAGTGGTTTGGTACTCTTAGGCGGGGACAATGAGCAGTTCTTC	CASGLVLLGGDNEQFF	NA	TRBJ2-1	NA	TRBV12-5
TGTGCCAGCTCACCAACAGCAGATACGCAGTATTTT	CASSPTADTQYF	NA	TRBJ2-3	NA	TRBV18
TGTGCCAGCAGCCAAGAATCGACAGGGGGCTATGGCTACACCTTC	CASSQESTGGYGYTF	TRBD1	TRBJ1-2	NA	TRBV4-2
TGTGCCAGCAGTCTTAGCCAGGGGGGTAAGAAAGCTTTCTTT	CASSLSQGGKKAFF	TRBD1	TRBJ1-1	NA	TRBV28
TGCGCCAGCAGCCAAATTGGGGATCAAGCCACAACTAATGAAAAACTGTTTTTT	CASSQIGDQATTNEKLFF	NA	TRBJ1-4	NA	TRBV4-1
TGTGCCAGCAGTGGGGACAGGGGGGCCTCCGGCTACACCTTC	CASSGDRGASGYTF	TRBD1	TRBJ1-2	NA	TRBV28
TGTGCCAGCTCATCGGCCGGGACAGGGGGCTACAATGAGCAGTTCTTC	CASSSAGTGGYNEQFF	TRBD1	TRBJ2-1	NA	TRBV18
TGTGCCAGCAGCCGGACAGGGGGCGAATTAAGACTGTTTTTT	CASSRTGGELRLFF	TRBD1	TRBJ1-4	NA	TRBV4-2
TGTGCCAGCTCACCCGTGGGTGGGGCGAGGAGCAATCAGCCCCAGCATTTT	CASSPVGGARSNQPQHF	NA	TRBJ1-5	NA	TRBV18
TGTGCCACTAAGGTCGTGTATAGCTCCTACAATGAGCAGTTCTTC	CATKVVYSSYNEQFF	NA	TRBJ2-1	NA	TRBV19
TGTGCCTGGATCGGTTCTACGGCCGACTTCTCCTACAATGAGCAGTTCTTC	CAWIGSTADFSYNEQFF	NA	TRBJ2-1	NA	TRBV30
TGTGCCAGCAGCCCGAGACTAGCGGGAGATCTAGTCTACGAGCAGTACTTC	CASSPRLAGDLVYEQYF	TRBD2	TRBJ2-7	once	TRBV7-2
TGTGCCAGCAGCTTGGTAGGGACGGGGACTGAAGCTTTCTTT	CASSLVGTGTEAFF	NA	TRBJ1-1	NA	TRBV5-6
TGTGCCAGCAGCCAAACGCAGGGGATAGGTCAGCCCCAGCATTTT	CASSQTQGIGQPQHF	NA	TRBJ1-5	NA	TRBV16
TGTGCCAGCAGCCCTCGGGGGGAGGTGGAGACCCAGTACTTC	CASSPRGEVETQYF	TRBD2	TRBJ2-5	NA	TRBV7-8